This T cell receptor (beta chain) came from a study of beta chain features in type 1 diabetes. General observations from the study: Naive, central memory and Treg TCRB repertoires appeared more alike in patients than in healthy donors.

The study reverse transcribed the entire isolated RNA, so it sequenced expressed TCRB transcripts. Mean read depth for naive, central memory and regulatory T cell samples was approximately 3.57 million reads. The data were produced by immunoSEQ multiplex PCR, yet TCRdb's version contains in-frame clones alone and is incomplete. The sample yields around 300,000 clones, under 8.5% seen once. The CDR3 contains 15 residues. V was pared by 4 bases and J by 7 bases, with 6 bases of the junction left unmatched. Germline V gives CDR1 SGHNT, CDR2 YYREEE (reference sequence). A sort by CD45RO/CCR7/CD25/CD127/CD95/CD27 yielded CD4+ naive, central memory, regulatory and stem cell-like memory cells. This clone occurred many times. The antigen remains unidentified.

The chain carries TRBV5-4 and TRBJ1-4; TRBD1 agrees at 11 bases. This clonotype was obtained from a woman under 30 in good health. Sequenced: central memory CD4+ T cells from blood. The DNA for the CDR3 is TGTGCCAGCAGCGTGACCGGGACAGGGGGTGAAAAACTGTTTTTT. Amino acids: CASSVTGTGGEKLFF.